A single sample gave rise to the 7 T cell receptor beta chains below, sequenced in a study of cytomegalovirus exposure and HLA in healthy donors. Some clones are missing from TCRdb's copy, which holds only in-frame ones; the method was immunoSEQ multiplex PCR. The table has around 300,000 clones, around 90% seen once. What was sequenced was PBMCs. All receptors come from a woman aged 25 to 39 in good health and CMV-seropositive.

This CDR3 is CASSQGLAGDEQFF. CDR3 DNA sequence: TGCGCCAGCAGCCAGGGACTAGCTGGGGATGAGCAGTTCTTC. This chain uses TRBV4-1 with TRBJ2-1, with 9 bases lining up with TRBD2. The CDR3 length is 14 residues. V dropped 3 bases and J dropped 8; count of bases not matched to a gene: 5. Germline lookup yields CDR1 MGHRA and CDR2 YSYEKL.

This clone was counted a few times. Other nucleotide sequences in the sample specify the same CDR3. The rearrangement links TRBV30 to TRBJ1-5; no clear D gene. The CDR3 has 12 amino acids. Germline lookup yields CDR1 GTSNPN and CDR2 SVGIG (reference sequence). The V gene lost 2 bases and the J gene lost 5 bases, with 7 bases spanning the gap. The CDR3 reads CAWSLGDQPQHF. For the CDR3, the DNA is TGTGCCTGGAGTCTTGGGGATCAGCCCCAGCATTTT.

The gene calls are TRBV29-1 and TRBJ2-6, with 9 bases matching TRBD1. The CDR3 contains 17 residues. V lost 4 bases, J lost 0 bases, and 7 bases stayed unmatched. Germline CDR1 reads SQVTM; CDR2 reads ANQGSEA. The CDR3 is CSVGLTGGSSGANVLTF. The CDR3 DNA follows: TGCAGCGTTGGCTTGACAGGGGGGTCCTCTGGGGCCAACGTCCTGACTTTC.

This clone came up a few times. CDR3 region: CASRVEGATYGYTF. The DNA for the CDR3 is TGTGCCAGCAGGGTCGAAGGAGCCACCTATGGCTACACCTTC. The chain combines TRBV2 with TRBJ1-2; D remains unclear. The germline CDR1 and CDR2 sequences are SNHLY and FYNNEI. The CDR3 loop spans 14 amino acids. The ends were cut back, 6 bases at V and 4 bases at J, with 15 bases in the middle.

The chain joins TRBV30 to TRBJ1-1, with D possibly being TRBD1 (5 bases). V was trimmed by 5 bases and J by 1 base, leaving 8 bases between them. CDR1 is GTSNPN, CDR2 SVGIG, per germline (reference sequence). The CDR3 consists of 12 residues. CDR3 amino acids: CAWGDSNTEAFF. CDR3 DNA sequence: TGTGCCTGGGGGGACTCGAACACTGAAGCTTTCTTT.

As for this clone: This same CDR3 is encoded by further DNA sequences in the sample. This chain connects TRBV27 to TRBJ2-7; D might be TRBD2 (6 bases). This CDR3 has 16 amino acids. Germline CDR1 reads MNHEY; CDR2 reads SMNVEV (reference sequence). V dropped 0 bases and J dropped 1 base, with 13 bases sitting between them. The CDR3 bases are TGTGCCAGCAGTTTATCTTCCGGGAGCCTATCCTACGAGCAGTACTTC. Translation: CASSLSSGSLSYEQYF.

There are a few counts of this clone. This chain joins TRBV19 and TRBJ2-7; a possible D gene is TRBD2 (6 bases). V dropped 1 base and J dropped 6 bases, with 16 bases sitting between them. There are 15 residues in the CDR3. CDR1 and CDR2 from the germline V gene are LNHDA and SQIVND (reference sequence). In DNA, the CDR3 is TGTGCCAGTAGTATAGGCGGCGGGACCCACCGCGAGCAGTACTTC. This translates into CASSIGGGTHREQYF.